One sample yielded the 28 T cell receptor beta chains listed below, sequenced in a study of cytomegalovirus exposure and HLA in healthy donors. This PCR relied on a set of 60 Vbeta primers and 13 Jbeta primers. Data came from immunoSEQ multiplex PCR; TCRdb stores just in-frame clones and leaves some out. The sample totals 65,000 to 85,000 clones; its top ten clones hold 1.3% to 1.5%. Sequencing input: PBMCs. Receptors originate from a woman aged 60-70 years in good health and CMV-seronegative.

The CDR3: CASSLAGGETQYF. The CDR3 DNA reads as TGTGCCAGCAGTCTAGCGGGAGGCGAGACCCAGTACTTC. This rearrangement joins TRBV2 to TRBJ2-5, with 11 bases fitting TRBD2. Germline lookup yields CDR1 SNHLY and CDR2 FYNNEI. The CDR3 extends over 13 amino acids. V shed 5 bases and J 5 bases; nucleotides not matched to a gene: 1. Complete variable domain (other parts from reference TRBV2 and TRBJ2-5): EPEVTQTPSHQVTQMGQEVILRCVPISNHLYFYWYRQILGQKVEFLVSFYNNEISEKSEIFDDQFSVERPDGSNFTLKIRSTKLEDSAMYFCASSLAGGETQYFGPGTRLLVL.

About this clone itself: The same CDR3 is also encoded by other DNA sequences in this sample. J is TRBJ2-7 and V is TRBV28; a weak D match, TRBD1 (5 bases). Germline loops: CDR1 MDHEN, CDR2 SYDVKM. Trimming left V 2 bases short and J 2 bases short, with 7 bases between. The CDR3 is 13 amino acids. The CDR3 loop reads CASSLTGPYEQYF. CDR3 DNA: TGTGCCAGCAGTTTAACAGGACCCTACGAGCAGTACTTC.

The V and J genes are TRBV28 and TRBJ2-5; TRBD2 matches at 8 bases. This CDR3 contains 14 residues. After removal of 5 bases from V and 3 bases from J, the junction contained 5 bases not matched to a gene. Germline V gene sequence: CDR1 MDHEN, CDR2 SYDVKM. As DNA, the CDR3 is TGTGCCAGCAGTAAACAAGCGGGGGAAGAGACCCAGTACTTC. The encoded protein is CASSKQAGEETQYF.

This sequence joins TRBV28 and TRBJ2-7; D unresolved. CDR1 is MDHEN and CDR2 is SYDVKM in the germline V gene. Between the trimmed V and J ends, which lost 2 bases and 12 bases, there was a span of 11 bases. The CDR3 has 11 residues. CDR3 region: CASSLRLRSYF. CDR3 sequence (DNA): TGTGCCAGCAGTTTAAGATTGCGGTCGTACTTC.

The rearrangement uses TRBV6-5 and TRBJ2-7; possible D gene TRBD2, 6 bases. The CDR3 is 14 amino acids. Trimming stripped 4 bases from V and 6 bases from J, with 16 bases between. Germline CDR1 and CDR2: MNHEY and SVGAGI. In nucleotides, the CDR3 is TGTGCCAGCAGTTCCCGACTAGGTTCGATCGAGCAGTACTTC. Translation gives CASSSRLGSIEQYF.

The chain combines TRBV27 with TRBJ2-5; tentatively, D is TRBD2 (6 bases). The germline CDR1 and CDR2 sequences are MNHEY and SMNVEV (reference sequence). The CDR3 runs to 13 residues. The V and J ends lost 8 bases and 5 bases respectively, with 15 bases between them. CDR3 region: CASQGGDGETQYF. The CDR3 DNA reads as TGTGCCAGCCAGGGCGGGGACGGGGAGACCCAGTACTTC.

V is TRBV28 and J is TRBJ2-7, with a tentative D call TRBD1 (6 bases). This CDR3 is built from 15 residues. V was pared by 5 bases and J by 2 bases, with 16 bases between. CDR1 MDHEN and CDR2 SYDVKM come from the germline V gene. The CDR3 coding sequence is TGTGCCAGCAGTCAAGTAAGGGGGAACACCTACGAGCAGTACTTC. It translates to CASSQVRGNTYEQYF.

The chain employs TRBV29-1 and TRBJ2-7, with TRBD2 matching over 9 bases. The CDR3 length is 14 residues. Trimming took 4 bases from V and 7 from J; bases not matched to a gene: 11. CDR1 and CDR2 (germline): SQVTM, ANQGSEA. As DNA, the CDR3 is TGCAGCGTTGTCGGCCCTGCGGGGGGGGGAGAGCAGTACTTC. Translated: CSVVGPAGGGEQYF.

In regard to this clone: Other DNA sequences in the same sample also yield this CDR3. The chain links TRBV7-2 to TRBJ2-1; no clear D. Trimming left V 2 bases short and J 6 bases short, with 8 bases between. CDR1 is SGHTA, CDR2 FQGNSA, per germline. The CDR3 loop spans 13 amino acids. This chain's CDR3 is CASSLLLANEQFF. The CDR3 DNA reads TGTGCCAGCAGCTTACTGTTGGCCAATGAGCAGTTCTTC.

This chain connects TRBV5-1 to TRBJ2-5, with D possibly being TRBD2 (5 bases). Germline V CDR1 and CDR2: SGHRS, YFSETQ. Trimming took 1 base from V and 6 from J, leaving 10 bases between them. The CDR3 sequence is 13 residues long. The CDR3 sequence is CASSLSRGKTQYF. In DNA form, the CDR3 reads TGCGCCAGCAGCTTGAGTCGGGGAAAGACCCAGTACTTC.

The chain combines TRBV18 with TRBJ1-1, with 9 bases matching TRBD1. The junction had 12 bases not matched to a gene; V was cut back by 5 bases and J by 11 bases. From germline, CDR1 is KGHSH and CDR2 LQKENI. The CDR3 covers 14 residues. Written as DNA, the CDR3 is TGTGCCAGCTCAACCGAGGACAGGGGCTTAGGGGCTTTCTTT. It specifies CASSTEDRGLGAFF.

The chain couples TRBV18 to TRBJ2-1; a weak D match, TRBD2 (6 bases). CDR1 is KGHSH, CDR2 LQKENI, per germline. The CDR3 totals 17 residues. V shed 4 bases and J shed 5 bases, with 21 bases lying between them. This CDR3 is CASSLPPRGFGDNEQFF. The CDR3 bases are TGTGCCAGCTCACTACCTCCTCGGGGGTTTGGGGACAATGAGCAGTTCTTC.

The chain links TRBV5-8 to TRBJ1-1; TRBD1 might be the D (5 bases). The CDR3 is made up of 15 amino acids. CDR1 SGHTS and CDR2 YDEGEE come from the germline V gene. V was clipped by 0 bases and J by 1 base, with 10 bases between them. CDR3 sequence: CASSLGLRENTEAFF. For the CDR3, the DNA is TGTGCCAGCAGCTTGGGCCTCAGGGAGAACACTGAAGCTTTCTTT. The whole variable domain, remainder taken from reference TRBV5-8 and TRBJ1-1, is EAGVTQSPTHLIKTRGQQATLRCSPISGHTSVYWYQQALGLGLQFLLWYDEGEERNRGNFPPRFSGRQFPNYSSELNVNALELEDSALYLCASSLGLRENTEAFFGQGTRLTVV.

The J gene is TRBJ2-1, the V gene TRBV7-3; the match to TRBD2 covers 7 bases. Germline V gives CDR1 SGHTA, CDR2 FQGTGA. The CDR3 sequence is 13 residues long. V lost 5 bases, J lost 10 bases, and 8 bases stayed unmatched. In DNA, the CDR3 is TGTGCCAGCAGCGCATACCCCGGGAGGGAGCAGTTCTTC. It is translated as CASSAYPGREQFF.

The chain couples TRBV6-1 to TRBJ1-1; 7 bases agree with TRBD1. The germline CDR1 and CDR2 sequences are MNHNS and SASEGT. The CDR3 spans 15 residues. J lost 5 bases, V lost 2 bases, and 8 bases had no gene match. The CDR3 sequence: CASSEYGDSFTEAFF. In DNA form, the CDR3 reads TGTGCCAGCAGTGAATATGGGGACAGCTTTACTGAAGCTTTCTTT.

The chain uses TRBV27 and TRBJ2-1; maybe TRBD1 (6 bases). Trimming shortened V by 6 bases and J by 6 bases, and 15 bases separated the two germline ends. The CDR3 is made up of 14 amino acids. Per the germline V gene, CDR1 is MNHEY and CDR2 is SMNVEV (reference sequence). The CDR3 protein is CASRPMGAFNEQFF. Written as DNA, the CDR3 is TGTGCCAGCAGGCCCATGGGGGCATTCAATGAGCAGTTCTTC.

The CDR3 loop reads CASSASGTADNEQFF. CDR3 DNA: TGTGCCAGCAGCGCCTCCGGGACAGCCGACAATGAGCAGTTCTTC. The V and J genes are TRBV11-3 and TRBJ2-1; 7 bases match TRBD1. Germline values: CDR1 SGHNT, CDR2 YENEEA. The CDR3 is made up of 15 amino acids. J gave up 5 bases and V 5 bases, and 9 bases lay outside the gene matches.

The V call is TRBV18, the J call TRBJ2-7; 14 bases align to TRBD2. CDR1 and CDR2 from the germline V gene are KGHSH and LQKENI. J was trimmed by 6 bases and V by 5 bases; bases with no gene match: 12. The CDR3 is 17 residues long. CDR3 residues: CASSSKGLAGAIGEQYF. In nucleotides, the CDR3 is TGTGCCAGCTCATCCAAGGGACTAGCGGGAGCAATCGGCGAGCAGTACTTC.

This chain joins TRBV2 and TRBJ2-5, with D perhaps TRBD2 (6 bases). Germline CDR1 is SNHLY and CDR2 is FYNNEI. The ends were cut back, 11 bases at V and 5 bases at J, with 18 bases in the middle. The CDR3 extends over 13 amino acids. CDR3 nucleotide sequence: TGTGCCGGGGGGACGGGATGGTTGGAGACCCAGTACTTC. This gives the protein CAGGTGWLETQYF. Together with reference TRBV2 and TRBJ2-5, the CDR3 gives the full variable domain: EPEVTQTPSHQVTQMGQEVILRCVPISNHLYFYWYRQILGQKVEFLVSFYNNEISEKSEIFDDQFSVERPDGSNFTLKIRSTKLEDSAMYFCAGGTGWLETQYFGPGTRLLVL.

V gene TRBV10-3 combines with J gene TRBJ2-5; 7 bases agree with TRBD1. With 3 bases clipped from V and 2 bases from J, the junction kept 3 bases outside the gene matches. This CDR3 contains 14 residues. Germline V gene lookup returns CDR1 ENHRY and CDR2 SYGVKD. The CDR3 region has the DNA TGTGCCATCAGTGAACAGGGGCCTCAAGAGACCCAGTACTTC. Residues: CAISEQGPQETQYF.

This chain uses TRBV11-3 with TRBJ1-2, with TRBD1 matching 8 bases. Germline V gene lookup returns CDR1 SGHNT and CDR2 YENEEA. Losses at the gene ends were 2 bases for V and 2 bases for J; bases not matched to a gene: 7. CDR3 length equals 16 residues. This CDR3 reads CASSLRGQDPNYGYTF. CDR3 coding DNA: TGTGCCAGCAGCTTAAGGGGACAGGACCCGAACTATGGCTACACCTTC.

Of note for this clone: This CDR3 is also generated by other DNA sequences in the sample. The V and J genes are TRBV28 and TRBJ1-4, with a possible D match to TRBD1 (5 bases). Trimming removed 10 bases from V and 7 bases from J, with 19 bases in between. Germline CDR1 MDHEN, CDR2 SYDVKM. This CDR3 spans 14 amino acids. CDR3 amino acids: CATDRWQGGEKLFF. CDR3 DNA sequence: TGTGCCACCGACCGGTGGCAGGGTGGTGAAAAACTGTTTTTT. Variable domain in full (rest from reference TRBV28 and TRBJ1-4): DVKVTQSSRYLVKRTGEKVFLECVQDMDHENMFWYRQDPGLGLRLIYFSYDVKMKEKGDIPEGYSVSREKKERFSLILESASTNQTSMYLCATDRWQGGEKLFFGSGTQLSVL.

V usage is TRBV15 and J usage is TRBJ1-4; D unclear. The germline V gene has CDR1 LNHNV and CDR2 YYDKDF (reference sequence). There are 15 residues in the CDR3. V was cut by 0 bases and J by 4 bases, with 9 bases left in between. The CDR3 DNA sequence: TGTGCCACCAGCAGAGATGGAGGCGGTAATGAAAAACTGTTTTTT. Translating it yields CATSRDGGGNEKLFF.

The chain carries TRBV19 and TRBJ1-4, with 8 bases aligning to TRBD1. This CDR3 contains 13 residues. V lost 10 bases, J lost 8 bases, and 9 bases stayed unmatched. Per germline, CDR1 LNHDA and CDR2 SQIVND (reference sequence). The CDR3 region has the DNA TGTGCCACGGAGGACAGGGCTGGGGAAAAACTGTTTTTT. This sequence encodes CATEDRAGEKLFF.

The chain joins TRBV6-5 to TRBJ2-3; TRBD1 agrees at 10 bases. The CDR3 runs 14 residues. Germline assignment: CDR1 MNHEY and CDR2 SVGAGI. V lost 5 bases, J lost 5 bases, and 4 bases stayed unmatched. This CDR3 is CASSTGQGLDTQYF. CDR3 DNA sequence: TGTGCCAGCAGTACGGGACAGGGGTTAGATACGCAGTATTTT.

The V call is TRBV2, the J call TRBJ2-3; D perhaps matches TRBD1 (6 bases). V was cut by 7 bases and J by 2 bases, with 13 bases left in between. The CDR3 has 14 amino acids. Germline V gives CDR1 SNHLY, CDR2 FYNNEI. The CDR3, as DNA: TGTGCCAGCAAGCGAGACAGGTACACAGATACGCAGTATTTT. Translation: CASKRDRYTDTQYF.

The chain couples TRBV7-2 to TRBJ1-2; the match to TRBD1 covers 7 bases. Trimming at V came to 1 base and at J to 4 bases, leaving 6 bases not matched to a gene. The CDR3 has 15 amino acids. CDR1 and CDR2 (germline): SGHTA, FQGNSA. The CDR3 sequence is CASSLGWDSSYGYTF. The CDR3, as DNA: TGTGCCAGCAGCTTAGGATGGGACAGTTCCTATGGCTACACCTTC.

The CDR3 reads CASSLQGLITYEQYF. Written as DNA, the CDR3 is TGTGCCAGCAGTCTCCAGGGACTTATCACCTACGAGCAGTACTTC. The rearrangement uses TRBV6-5 and TRBJ2-7; maybe TRBD2 (6 bases). This CDR3 region has 15 residues. CDR1 is MNHEY, CDR2 SVGAGI, per germline. V was trimmed by 5 bases and J by 2 bases, leaving 16 bases between them.